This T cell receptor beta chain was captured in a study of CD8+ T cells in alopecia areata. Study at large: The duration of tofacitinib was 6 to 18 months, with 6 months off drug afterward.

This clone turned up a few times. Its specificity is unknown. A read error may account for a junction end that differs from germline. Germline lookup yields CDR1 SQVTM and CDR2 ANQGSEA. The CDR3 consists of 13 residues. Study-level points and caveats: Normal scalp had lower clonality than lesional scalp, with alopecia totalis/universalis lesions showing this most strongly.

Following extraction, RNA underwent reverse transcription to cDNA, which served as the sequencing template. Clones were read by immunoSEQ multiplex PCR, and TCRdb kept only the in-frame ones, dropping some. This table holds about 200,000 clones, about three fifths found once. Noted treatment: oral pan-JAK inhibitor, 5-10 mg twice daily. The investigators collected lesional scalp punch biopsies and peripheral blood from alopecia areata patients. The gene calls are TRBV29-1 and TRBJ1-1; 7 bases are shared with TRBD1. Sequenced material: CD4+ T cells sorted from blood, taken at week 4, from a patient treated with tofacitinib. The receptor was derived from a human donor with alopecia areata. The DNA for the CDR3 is TGCAGCGTGGGGAAGACAGGGAACCCTGAAGCTTTCTTT. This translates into CSVGKTGNPEAFF. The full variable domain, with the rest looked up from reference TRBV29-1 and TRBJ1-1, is SAVISQKPSRDICQRGTSLTIQCQVDSQVTMMFWYRQQPGQSLTLIATANQGSEATYESGFVIDKFPISRPNLTFSTLTVSNMSPEDSSIYLCSVGKTGNPEAFFGQGTRLTVV.